One TCR beta chain is described in this entry. This clonotype was seen repeatedly, ten times or more. This clone's antigen is unknown. Base qualities were left out, and no much larger clone turns up one base away. The data derive from a study of regulatory T cells in long-lasting Graves disease (dated by TCRdb to about 2021). At the level of the whole study: In the newly diagnosed Graves' disease group, patients had been taking antithyroid drugs for less than 3 months. The study took place in China and was registered as a clinical trial. A total of around 35 samples were covered by TCR sequencing, comprising approximately 13 persistent and around 20 newly diagnosed Graves' disease patients. Persistent Graves' disease patients were compared with newly diagnosed Graves' disease patients by peripheral blood TCR sequencing and RNA sequencing. Overall results and qualifications from the work: Peripheral blood alone was examined, since thyroid tissue, which constituted the primary lesion, could not be accessed. Preferential use of TRBV28, TRBJ1-2 and TRBJ2-5 was observed in persistent disease, whereas TRBV20-1 and TRBJ2-1 were favored in newly diagnosed disease. Only the TCR beta chain was sequenced and analyzed. More public clonotypes were shared among persistent patients (2,741) than among newly diagnosed patients (roughly 1,000). As a limitation, the authors acknowledged that the small sample size may reduce accuracy. Compared with newly diagnosed patients, patients with persistent Graves' disease had lower TCR Shannon entropy and fewer highly expanded clones, which suggests clonal expansion.

Library preparation was by multiplex PCR. The sequencer listed for this sample is Illumina HiSeq 4000. iRepertoire HTBI primers and Arm-PCR amplification of CDR3 regions were used to construct TCR beta libraries. Gel purification was performed on PCR products prior to sequencing. As for the authors' bioinformatics: Gene usage analysis of CDR3 amino acid clonotypes used the 60 to 75 TRBV and about 14 TRBJ segments found across samples. Filtered high-quality paired reads were merged into contigs using COPE and FqMerger. Contigs were aligned with BLAST to IMGT TRBV, TRBD and TRBJ reference genes, and CDR3 was defined per IMGT. Any clonotype with a frequency above 0.1% was classified as a highly expanded clone. Shannon entropy served as the measure of repertoire diversity, while the Gini coefficient captured V-J evenness. A clonotype found in more than one individual was treated as public. Clones were called with MiXCR by TCRdb after fastp trimmed the public reads at Q25, and only in-frame beta chains were retained. Records with the same CDR3 protein are collapsed into one entry carrying the most frequent genes and DNA. TCRdb, rather than the study authors, made the V and J calls. This sample gives 450,000 to 600,000 distinct CDR3 sequences in total; approximately 15% of them show up just once. Roughly a tenth of the sample rests with the top ten.

Sample time point, as interpreted from the label and publication: newly diagnosed GD, antithyroid drugs for less than 3 months. For both TCR sequencing and RNA sequencing, RNA was extracted from PBMCs in TRIzol. Graves' disease was diagnosed according to American Thyroid Association guidelines. Patients were recruited from an endocrinology department in Xi'an, China. From each patient, approximately 9.9 milliliters of peripheral blood was collected into an EDTA anticoagulant tube. Ficoll Paque Plus density gradient separation was used to isolate PBMCs, and no additional T cell sorting was done. An Agilent 2100 Bioanalyzer and agarose gel were used to assess RNA quality, and a NanoDrop 2000 was used to measure RNA concentration. From the cysteine through the phenylalanine, the CDR3 covers 15 amino acids. The sequence is cut down to CDR3 DNA, 45 bases in frame from base 1. CDR1 and CDR2, looked up from the germline V gene (reference sequence), are DFQATT and SNEGSKA. The V end loses 4 bases and the J end loses 2 bases, and a stretch of 15 bases separates them.

This same sample was also part of a study on T cells in Graves' hyperthyroidism and ophthalmopathy. According to the second study: Graves' hyperthyroidism was defined as stable when no progression to ophthalmopathy occurred over 18 months of follow-up. Hyperthyroidism patients were newly diagnosed, had a disease duration of under 2 months, and were aged 18 to 65 years. Patients with uncontrolled infections, other autoimmune diseases, pregnancy or lactation were excluded. Diagnoses relied on clinical symptoms, serum thyroxine and TRAb, thyroid ultrasound and orbital computed tomography. The TCR CDR3 was subjected to a first round of RT-PCR using the HTBI primer set and the Qiagen OneStep RT-PCR kit. Most expanded thyroid clonotypes (frequency above 0.001) were also detected in blood, suggesting blood repertoires may reflect thyroid immune responses. A model built on a 13 V-J signature distinguished ophthalmopathy from stable hyperthyroidism, reaching roughly 88% sensitivity and about 81% specificity in cross-validation and 80%/75% in testing. In validation, the model predicted progression to ophthalmopathy with 65% to 71% sensitivity and 72% to 85% specificity, a median of about six months before onset. A discovery cohort of roughly 100 patients, roughly 43 with Graves' ophthalmopathy and roughly 59 with stable Graves' hyperthyroidism, was used to find distinguishing TCR V-J signatures. An independent validation cohort of fewer than 20 hyperthyroidism patients and some 15 patients who later progressed to ophthalmopathy tested prospective prediction of ophthalmopathy. The 100 discovery patients were randomly split 7:3 into training and test sets. In addition, the study compared T-cell repertoires in thyroid tissue and in blood from roughly six Graves' hyperthyroidism patients. After sampling, hyperthyroidism patients received methimazole starting at 30 mg daily, and ophthalmopathy patients received high-dose intravenous methylprednisolone. Libraries were constructed in a second round of multiplex PCR, after which size selection and purification were carried out. Libraries were sequenced paired-end with 100 bp reads on an Illumina HiSeq2000. SOAPnuke was used to process the raw data, removing reads that contained adapters or uncalled bases, had a mean Phred below 15, or lacked an exact match to the constant primer or identifier. COPE v1.2.5 was used to merge high-quality paired reads, and clonotypes were defined as unique nucleotide sequences. Clonotypes were aligned to IMGT TRBV, TRBD and TRBJ reference segments using MiTCR v1.1. The analysis included only V-J combinations with a frequency above 0.0001, which together covered 99% to 99.2% of the repertoires. The TCS score was defined as the ratio of F50 (clonal expansion) to E x V (chaos), calculated using BLOSUM62-based TCRdist between CDR3 peptides within each V-J. Welch's t-statistics and random forest reduced some 510 V-J features to 13, which were used in a naive Bayes classifier (R e1071). No statistical method was used to set the sample size in advance, and investigators knew the group allocation. The paper reports TCR Vbeta CDR3 sequencing of approximately 140 peripheral blood samples: some 44 ophthalmopathy, approximately 74 hyperthyroidism and approximately 17 progressor patients.

The sequence was collected from a man aged 25-40 years with Graves disease. Donor details come from another sample of the same person, matched by shared clones. The sequencing used peripheral blood mononuclear cells (PBMCs), collected at new diagnosis, from a patient treated with antithyroid drugs. The receptor chain draws on TRBV20-1 and TRBJ1-3; TRBD1 could be the D gene, as 6 bases match. The DNA sequence is TGCAGTGCTATAATGGGGGGGGCTACTGGAAACACCATATATTTT. Its translation is CSAIMGGATGNTIYF.